This TCR beta chain comes out of a study of blood T cell repertoires in COVID-19 (dated by TCRdb to about 2020). Context from the whole study: Samples covering the acute and convalescent phases of COVID-19 were provided by collaborators in the United States, Italy and Spain. A de-identified subject ID, COVID-19 status, age in years and sex were almost always included in the sample metadata. The prospective study material was composed of cDNA or gDNA derived from T cells, B-cell-depleted T cells, or PBMCs. The samples were drawn from two sources: the first 160 participants of the ongoing ImmuneRACE study, and 1,200 or so subjects contributed by 6 global collaborators. Where HLA class I and class II types were available, the types were taken from metadata supplied by the sample provider, not from assay-based typing. The repertoires were released in a freely available public database meant as a resource for research on the immune response to SARS-CoV-2. Subjects who had been exposed to COVID-19, were actively infected with it, or had recovered from it provided the deeply sampled blood TCRbeta repertoires that made up the dataset.

Regarding this clone: The specificity of this receptor is unknown. Base qualities are not provided; no much larger clone lies one nucleotide away.

TCRbeta CDR3 regions were amplified from genomic DNA using the immunoSEQ Assay, a bias-controlled multiplex PCR. The paper's data handling went like this. Nucleated cell counts per sample were estimated from amplification of reference gene primers within the assay. To quantify the absolute abundance of each unique TCRbeta CDR3 rearrangement, sequence reads were collapsed and filtered. For each sample, productive Simpson clonality was calculated as the square root of Simpson's diversity index over productive rearrangements. TCRdb obtained this table from immuneACCESS and retained in-frame rearrangements with V and J assigned. These tables miss some clones; where compared with another copy, unresolved V genes account for less than half of the shortfall, and the remainder is unexplained. V and J calls and clone size are those listed in that table; D and trimming were worked out from the DNA. In all, the sample holds just under 95,000 clones, and 80% of those were seen once. Under 20% of the sample is in the top ten clones.

The paper's findings and limits, for the study overall: The amount of clinical and demographic metadata varied by source and participant and was provided uncurated.

The collaborating institutions used their own protocols to collect whole blood in K2EDTA tubes. For TCRbeta analysis, collaborators shipped samples as frozen whole blood, isolated PBMCs, or DNA extracted from either of those sample types. V is cut back by 8 bases and J by 1 base, with 2 bases in the junction unmatched. The germline V gene supplies CDR1 ENHRY and CDR2 SYGVKD. Spanning cysteine to phenylalanine, the CDR3 consists of 12 amino acids. Only the CDR3 region is kept as DNA, spanning 36 bases read in frame from base 1. The sequenced material came from peripheral blood. The sequence derives from a human donor in a cohort sampled during active COVID-19. The chain joins TRBV10-3 to TRBJ2-7; 7 of the junction bases match TRBD2. The DNA reads TGTGCCATCGGGCGGGGGTCCTACGAGCAGTACTTC. The resulting protein is CAIGRGSYEQYF.